This TCR beta chain was sequenced during a study of shared clonotypes between healthy human individuals. Study results and limitations: Clonotype sharing across donors was expected to vary with sequencing depth.

The CDR3 length is 13 residues. Germline CDR1 MNHEY, CDR2 SMNVEV (reference sequence). V lost 5 bases to trimming and J lost 6 bases, with 14 bases between them. Using immunoSEQ multiplex PCR, the repertoire was profiled, and TCRdb retains in-frame clones only, with some absent. The table includes roughly 1.4 million clones, approximately 98.5% detected once. About this clone itself: Its specificity is not known.

This TCR was recovered from a man aged 25-45 years in good health. The chain links TRBV27 to TRBJ2-7, with a tentative D call TRBD2 (6 bases). Sequenced: naive CD4+ T cells sorted from blood. As for subset: CD45RA+ positively selected. The CDR3 loop reads CASSGRRWGEQYF. CDR3 in DNA: TGTGCCAGCAGTGGGAGGCGGTGGGGCGAGCAGTACTTC.